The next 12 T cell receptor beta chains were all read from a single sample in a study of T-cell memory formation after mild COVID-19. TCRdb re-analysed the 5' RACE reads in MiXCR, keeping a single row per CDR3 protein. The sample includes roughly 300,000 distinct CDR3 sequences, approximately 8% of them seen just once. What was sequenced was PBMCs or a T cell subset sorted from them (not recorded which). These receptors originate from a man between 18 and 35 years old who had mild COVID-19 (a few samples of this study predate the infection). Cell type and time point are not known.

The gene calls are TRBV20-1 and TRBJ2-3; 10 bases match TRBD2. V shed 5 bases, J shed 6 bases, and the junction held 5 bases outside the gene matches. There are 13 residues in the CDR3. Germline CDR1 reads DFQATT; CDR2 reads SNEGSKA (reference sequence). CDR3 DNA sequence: TGCAGTGCTTGGGAGGGACTAGCGGATACGCAGTATTTT. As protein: CSAWEGLADTQYF.

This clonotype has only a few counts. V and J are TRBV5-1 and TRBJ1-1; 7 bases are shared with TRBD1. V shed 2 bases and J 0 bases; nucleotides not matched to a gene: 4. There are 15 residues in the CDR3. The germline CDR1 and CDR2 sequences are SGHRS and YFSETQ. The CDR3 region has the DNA TGCGCCAGCAGCTTACGACAGGGCTTGAACACTGAAGCTTTCTTT. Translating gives CASSLRQGLNTEAFF.

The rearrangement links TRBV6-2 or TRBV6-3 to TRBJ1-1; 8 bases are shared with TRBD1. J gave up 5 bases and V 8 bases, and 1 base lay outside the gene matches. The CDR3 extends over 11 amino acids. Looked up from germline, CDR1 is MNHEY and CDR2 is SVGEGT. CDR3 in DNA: TGTGCCAGCGGACAGGGAACTGAAGCTTTCTTT. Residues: CASGQGTEAFF.

This CDR3 is CSARRPTLEQYF. In DNA form, the CDR3 reads TGCAGTGCTCGACGACCCACACTCGAGCAGTACTTC. This chain links TRBV20-1 with TRBJ2-7; D is unresolved. Deletions cut 5 bases from V and 6 bases from J, with 14 bases between. The CDR3 loop spans 12 amino acids. The V gene's germline CDR1 is DFQATT and CDR2 SNEGSKA (reference sequence).

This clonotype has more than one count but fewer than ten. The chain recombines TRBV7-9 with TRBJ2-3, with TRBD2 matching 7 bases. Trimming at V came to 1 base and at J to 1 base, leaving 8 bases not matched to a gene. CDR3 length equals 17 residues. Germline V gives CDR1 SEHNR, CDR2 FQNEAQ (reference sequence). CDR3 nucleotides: TGTGCCAGCAGCTTAGGGTCAGCGGGGAGTCGCACAGATACGCAGTATTTT. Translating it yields CASSLGSAGSRTDTQYF.

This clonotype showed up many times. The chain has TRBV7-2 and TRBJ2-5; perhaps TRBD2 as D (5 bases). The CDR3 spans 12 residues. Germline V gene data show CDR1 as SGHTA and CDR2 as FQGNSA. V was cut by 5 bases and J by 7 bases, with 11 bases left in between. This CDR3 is CASSPRAGTQYF. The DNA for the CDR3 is TGTGCCAGCAGCCCGCGGGCGGGGACCCAGTACTTC.

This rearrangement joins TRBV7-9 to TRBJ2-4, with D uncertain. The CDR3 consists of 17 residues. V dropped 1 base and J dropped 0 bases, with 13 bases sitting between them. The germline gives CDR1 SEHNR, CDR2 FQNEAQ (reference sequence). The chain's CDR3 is CASSLVRAGLAKNIQYF. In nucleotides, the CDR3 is TGTGCCAGCAGCTTAGTTCGGGCAGGTCTAGCCAAAAACATTCAGTACTTC.

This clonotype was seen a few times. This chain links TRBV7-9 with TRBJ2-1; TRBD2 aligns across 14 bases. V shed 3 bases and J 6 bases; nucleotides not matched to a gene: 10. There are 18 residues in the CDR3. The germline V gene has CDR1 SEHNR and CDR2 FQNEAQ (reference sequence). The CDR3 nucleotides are TGTGCCAGCAGCTTCTCCGGGACTAGCGGGGGCGGATTCAATGAGCAGTTCTTC. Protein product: CASSFSGTSGGGFNEQFF. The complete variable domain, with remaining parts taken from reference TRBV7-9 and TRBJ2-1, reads DTGVSQNPRHKITKRGQNVTFRCDPISEHNRLYWYRQTLGQGPEFLTYFQNEAQLEKSRLLSDRFSAERPKGSFSTLEIQRTEQGDSAMYLCASSFSGTSGGGFNEQFFGPGTRLTVL.

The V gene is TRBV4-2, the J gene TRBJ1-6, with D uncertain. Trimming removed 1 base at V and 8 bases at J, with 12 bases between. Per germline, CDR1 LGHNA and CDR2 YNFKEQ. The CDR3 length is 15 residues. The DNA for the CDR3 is TGTGCCAGCAGCCAAGTGTGGGATATTTATTCACCCCTCCACTTT. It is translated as CASSQVWDIYSPLHF.

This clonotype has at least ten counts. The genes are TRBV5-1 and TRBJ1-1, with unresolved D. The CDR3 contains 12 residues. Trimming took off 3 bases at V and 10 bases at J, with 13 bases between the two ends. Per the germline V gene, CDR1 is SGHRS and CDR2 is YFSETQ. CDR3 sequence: CASSSDRMGAFF. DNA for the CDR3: TGCGCCAGCAGCTCCGACCGGATGGGAGCTTTCTTT.

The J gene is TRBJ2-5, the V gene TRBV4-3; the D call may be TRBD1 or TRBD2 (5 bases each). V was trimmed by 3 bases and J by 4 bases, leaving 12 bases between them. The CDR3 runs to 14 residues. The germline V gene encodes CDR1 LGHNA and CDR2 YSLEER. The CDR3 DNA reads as TGCGCCAGCAGCCAGGAGGCTAGGGGAGAGACCCAGTACTTC. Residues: CASSQEARGETQYF.

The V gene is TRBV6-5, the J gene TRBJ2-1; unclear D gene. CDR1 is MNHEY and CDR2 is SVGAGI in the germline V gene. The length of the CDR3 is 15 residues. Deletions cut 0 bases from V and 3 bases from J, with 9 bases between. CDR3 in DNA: TGTGCCAGCAGTTACTCGGGGTCCATCTACAATGAGCAGTTCTTC. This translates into CASSYSGSIYNEQFF.